This T cell receptor (beta chain) originates from a study of blood T cell repertoires in COVID-19. Original processing methods: Cell counts per sample came from amplifying reference gene primers. Clones were sequenced by immunoSEQ multiplex PCR, and TCRdb holds only the in-frame ones, with some missing. V and J calls and clone size come straight from that table; D and trimming were deduced from the DNA. The sample gives more than 150,000 clones, 70% to 90% of which show up once; 2% to 2.5% is in the top ten. This clone was observed a few times. Specimen: peripheral blood. This TCR derives from a man in his 70s with active or convalescent COVID-19.

The CDR3 DNA reads TGTGCCAGCAGCCACCCCCGAGCGGGGGGGGTGGGTACGCAGTATTTT. Protein product: CASSHPRAGGVGTQYF. The J gene is TRBJ2-3, the V gene TRBV7-2; TRBD2 aligns across 10 bases. Unmatched junction bases numbered 13, after V lost 5 bases and J lost 8 bases. The length of the CDR3 is 16 residues. The germline gives CDR1 SGHTA, CDR2 FQGNSA.